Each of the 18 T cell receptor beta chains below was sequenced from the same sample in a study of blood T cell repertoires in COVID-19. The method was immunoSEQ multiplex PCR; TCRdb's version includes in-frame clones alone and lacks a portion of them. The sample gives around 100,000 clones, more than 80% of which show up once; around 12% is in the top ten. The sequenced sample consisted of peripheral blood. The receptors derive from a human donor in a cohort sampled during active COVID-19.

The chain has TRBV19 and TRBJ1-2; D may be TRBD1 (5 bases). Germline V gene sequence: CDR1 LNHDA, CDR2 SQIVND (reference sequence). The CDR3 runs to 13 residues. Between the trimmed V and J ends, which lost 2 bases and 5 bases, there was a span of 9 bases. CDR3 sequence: CASSISGAYGYTF. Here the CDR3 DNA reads TGTGCCAGTAGTATATCTGGGGCTTATGGCTACACCTTC.

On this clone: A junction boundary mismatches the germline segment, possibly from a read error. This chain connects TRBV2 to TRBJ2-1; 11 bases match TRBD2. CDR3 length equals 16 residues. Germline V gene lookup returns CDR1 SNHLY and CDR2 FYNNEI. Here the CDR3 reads CASSDFSGGAYNEQFF. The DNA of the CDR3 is TGTGCCAGCAGTGATTTTAGCGGGGGGGCCTATAATGAGCAGTTCTTC.

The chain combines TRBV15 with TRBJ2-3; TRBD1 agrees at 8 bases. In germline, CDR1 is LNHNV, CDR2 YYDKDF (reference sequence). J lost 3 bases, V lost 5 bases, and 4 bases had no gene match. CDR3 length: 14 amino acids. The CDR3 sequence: CATSRGQGTDTQYF. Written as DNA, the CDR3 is TGTGCCACCAGCCGAGGACAGGGTACAGATACGCAGTATTTT.

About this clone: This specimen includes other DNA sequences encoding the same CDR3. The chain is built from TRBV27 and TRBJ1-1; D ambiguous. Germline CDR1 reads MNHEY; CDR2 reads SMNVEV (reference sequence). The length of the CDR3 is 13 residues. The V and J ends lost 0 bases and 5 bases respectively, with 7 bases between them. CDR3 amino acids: CASSLSGSTEAFF. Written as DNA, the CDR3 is TGTGCCAGCAGTTTATCAGGGAGTACTGAAGCTTTCTTT.

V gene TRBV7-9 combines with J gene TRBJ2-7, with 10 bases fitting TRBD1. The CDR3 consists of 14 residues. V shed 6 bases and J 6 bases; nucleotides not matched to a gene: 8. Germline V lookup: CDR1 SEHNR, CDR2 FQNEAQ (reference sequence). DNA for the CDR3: TGTGCCAGCAGTCCGCCCGGGACAGGGGCCGAGCAGTACTTC. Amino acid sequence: CASSPPGTGAEQYF.

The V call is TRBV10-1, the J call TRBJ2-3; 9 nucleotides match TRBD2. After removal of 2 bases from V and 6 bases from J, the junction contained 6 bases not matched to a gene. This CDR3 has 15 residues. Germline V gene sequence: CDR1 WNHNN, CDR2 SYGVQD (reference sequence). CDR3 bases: TGCGCCAGCAGTGAGCCTAGCGGGGAACGGGATACGCAGTATTTT. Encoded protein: CASSEPSGERDTQYF.

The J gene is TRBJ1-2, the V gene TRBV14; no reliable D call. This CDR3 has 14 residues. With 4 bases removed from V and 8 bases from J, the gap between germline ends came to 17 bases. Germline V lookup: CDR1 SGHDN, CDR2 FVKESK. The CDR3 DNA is TGTGCCAGCAGCCTCAACGTGGGTGGCGGGGGCTACACCTTC. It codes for CASSLNVGGGGYTF.

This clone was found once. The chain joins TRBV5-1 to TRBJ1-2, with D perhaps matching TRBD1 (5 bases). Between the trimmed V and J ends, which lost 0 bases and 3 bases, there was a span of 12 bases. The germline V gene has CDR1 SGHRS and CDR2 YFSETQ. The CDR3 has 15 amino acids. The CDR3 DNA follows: TGCGCCAGCAGCTTGGCGGGCAGGGTTTACTATGGCTACACCTTC. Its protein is CASSLAGRVYYGYTF.

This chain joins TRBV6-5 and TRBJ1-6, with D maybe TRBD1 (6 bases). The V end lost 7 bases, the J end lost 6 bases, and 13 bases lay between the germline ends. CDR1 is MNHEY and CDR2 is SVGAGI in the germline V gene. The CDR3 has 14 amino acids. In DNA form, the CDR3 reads TGTGCCAGCAACTCCGGGACATTTAATTCACCCCTCCACTTT. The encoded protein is CASNSGTFNSPLHF.

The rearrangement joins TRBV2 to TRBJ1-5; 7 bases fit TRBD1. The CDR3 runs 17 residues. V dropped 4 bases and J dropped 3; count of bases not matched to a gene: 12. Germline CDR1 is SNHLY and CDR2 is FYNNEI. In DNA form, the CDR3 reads TGTGCCAGCAGTGGTTCACAGGGGTTAGGGTACAATCAGCCCCAGCATTTT. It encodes CASSGSQGLGYNQPQHF.

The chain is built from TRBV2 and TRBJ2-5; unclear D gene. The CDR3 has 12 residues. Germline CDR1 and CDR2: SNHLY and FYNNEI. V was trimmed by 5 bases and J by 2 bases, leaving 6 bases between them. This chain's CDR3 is CASSRRQETQYF. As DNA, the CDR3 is TGTGCCAGCAGTAGGAGACAAGAGACCCAGTACTTC.

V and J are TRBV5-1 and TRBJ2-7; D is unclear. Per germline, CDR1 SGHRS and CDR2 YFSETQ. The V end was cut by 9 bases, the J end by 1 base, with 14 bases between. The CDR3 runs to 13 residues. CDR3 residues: CATREVGSYEQYF. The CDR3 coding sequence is TGCGCCACCCGAGAGGTGGGTTCCTACGAGCAGTACTTC.

The CDR3 nucleotides read TGTGCCAGCAGCCGTCAGTCTAACACTGAAGCTTTCTTT. Amino acids: CASSRQSNTEAFF. The chain employs TRBV7-3 and TRBJ1-1; no clear D gene. Germline CDR1 reads SGHTA; CDR2 reads FQGTGA. Trimming took 5 bases from V and 2 from J, leaving 9 bases between them. The CDR3 length is 13 residues.

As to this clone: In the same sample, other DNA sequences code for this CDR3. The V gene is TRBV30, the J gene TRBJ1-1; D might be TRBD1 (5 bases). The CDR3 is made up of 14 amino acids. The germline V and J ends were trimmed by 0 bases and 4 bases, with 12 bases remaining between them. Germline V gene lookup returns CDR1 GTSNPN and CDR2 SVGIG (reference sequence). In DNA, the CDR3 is TGTGCCTGGAGTGTACTGGTCGGGGGCACTGAAGCTTTCTTT. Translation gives CAWSVLVGGTEAFF.

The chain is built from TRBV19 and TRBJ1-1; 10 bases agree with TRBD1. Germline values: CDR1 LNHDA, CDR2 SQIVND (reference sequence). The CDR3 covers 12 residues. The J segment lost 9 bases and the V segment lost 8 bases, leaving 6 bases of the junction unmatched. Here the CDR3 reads CASGRDRGQAFF. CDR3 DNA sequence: TGTGCCAGTGGCCGGGACAGGGGTCAAGCTTTCTTT. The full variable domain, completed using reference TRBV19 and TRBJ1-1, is DGGITQSPKYLFRKEGQNVTLSCEQNLNHDAMYWYRQDPGQGLRLIYYSQIVNDFQKGDIAEGYSVSREKKESFPLTVTSAQKNPTAFYLCASGRDRGQAFFGQGTRLTVV.

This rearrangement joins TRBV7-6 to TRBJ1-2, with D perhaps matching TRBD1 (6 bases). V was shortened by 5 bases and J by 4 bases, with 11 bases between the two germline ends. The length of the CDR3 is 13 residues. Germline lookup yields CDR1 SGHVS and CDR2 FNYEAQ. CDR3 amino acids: CASSPQGIYGYTF. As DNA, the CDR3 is TGTGCCAGCAGCCCTCAGGGGATCTATGGCTACACCTTC.

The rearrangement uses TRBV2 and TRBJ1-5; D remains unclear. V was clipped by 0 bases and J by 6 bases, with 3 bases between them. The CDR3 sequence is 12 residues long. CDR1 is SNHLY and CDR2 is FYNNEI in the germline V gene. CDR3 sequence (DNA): TGTGCCAGCAGTGAAGCTAGTCAGCCCCAGCATTTT. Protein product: CASSEASQPQHF.

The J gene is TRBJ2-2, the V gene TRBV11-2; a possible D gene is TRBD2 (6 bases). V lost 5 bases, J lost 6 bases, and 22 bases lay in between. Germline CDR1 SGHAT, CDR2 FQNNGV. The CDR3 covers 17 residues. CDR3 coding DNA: TGTGCCAGCAGCCCCCGACCACTAGCACTCCCCGCCGGGGAGCTGTTTTTT. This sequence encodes CASSPRPLALPAGELFF.